This entry lists 5 T cell receptor beta chains sequenced from one sample in a study of cytomegalovirus exposure and HLA in healthy donors. PCR amplification relied on 60 Vbeta primers (plus 13 Jbeta primers). Sequencing used immunoSEQ multiplex PCR; TCRdb keeps in-frame clones, though not all of them. The table lists 180,000 or so clones, about 85% of them singletons. The sample comprised PBMCs. These TCRs come from a girl between 5 and 17 years old in good health and CMV-seropositive.

This rearrangement joins TRBV18 to TRBJ1-5; D is perhaps TRBD1 (5 bases). This CDR3 comprises 13 residues. Germline-derived CDR1 and CDR2 are KGHSH and LQKENI. Trimming removed 1 base from V and 4 bases from J, with 5 bases in between. The CDR3 nucleotides read TGTGCCAGCTCACCACAGGGGAATCAGCCCCAGCATTTT. It codes for CASSPQGNQPQHF.

The rearrangement uses TRBV30 and TRBJ2-7; TRBD2 matches 8 bases. V lost 0 bases and J lost 3; bases outside the gene matches: 7. CDR3 length: 15 residues. Germline V gene lookup returns CDR1 GTSNPN and CDR2 SVGIG (reference sequence). The CDR3 sequence: CAWSVLGLARYEQYF. The CDR3 nucleotides are TGTGCCTGGAGTGTATTAGGACTAGCTCGCTACGAGCAGTACTTC.

J is TRBJ2-7 and V is TRBV5-1; D is possibly TRBD2 (6 bases). The CDR3 loop spans 14 amino acids. V lost 9 bases, J lost 6 bases, and 22 bases lay in between. Germline CDR1 SGHRS, CDR2 YFSETQ. CDR3 loop: CATSSAGGYSEQYF. The CDR3 nucleotides are TGCGCCACCTCCAGCGCCGGAGGGTACTCCGAGCAGTACTTC.

The V gene is TRBV7-9, the J gene TRBJ2-5; no definite D call. Germline V CDR1 and CDR2: SEHNR, FQNEAQ (reference sequence). There are 11 residues in the CDR3. Trimming took off 5 bases at V and 3 bases at J, with 4 bases between the two ends. This CDR3 is CASSTKETQYF. Here the CDR3 DNA reads TGTGCCAGCAGCACTAAAGAGACCCAGTACTTC.

This clone was recorded once. This chain connects TRBV30 to TRBJ1-4; TRBD1 agrees at 8 bases. The germline CDR1 and CDR2 sequences are GTSNPN and SVGIG (reference sequence). V shed 5 bases and J 8 bases; nucleotides not matched to a gene: 4. The CDR3 is 12 residues long. The CDR3 spells CAWGQGGEKLFF. CDR3 in DNA: TGTGCCTGGGGACAGGGAGGCGAAAAACTGTTTTTT. The entire variable domain, with the rest obtained from reference TRBV30 and TRBJ1-4, is as follows: SQTIHQWPATLVQPVGSPLSLECTVEGTSNPNLYWYRQAAGRGLQLLFYSVGIGQISSEVPQNLSASRPQDRQFILSSKKLLLSDSGFYLCAWGQGGEKLFFGSGTQLSVL.